These 19 T cell receptor beta chains share one sample of origin, sequenced in a study of cytomegalovirus exposure and HLA in healthy donors. A multiplex PCR was run with 60 Vbeta primers and 13 Jbeta primers. Profiling relied on immunoSEQ multiplex PCR, and the TCRdb table lists in-frame clones only, not all of them. The sample has 90,000 to 130,000 clones, around 80% seen once. Sequenced: PBMCs. The origin of the receptors is a man in his thirties or forties in good health and CMV-seropositive.

This clone was counted once. The genes are TRBV6-5 and TRBJ1-2, with D possibly matching TRBD1 (5 bases). The CDR3 sequence is 14 residues long. The V gene's germline CDR1 is MNHEY and CDR2 SVGAGI. The V and J ends lost 4 bases and 1 base respectively, with 10 bases between them. The CDR3 is CASSSPGGNYGYTF. CDR3 DNA: TGTGCCAGCAGTTCCCCGGGGGGTAACTATGGCTACACCTTC.

This clone occurred a few times. V usage is TRBV6-5 and J usage is TRBJ1-3; possibly TRBD1 for D (6 bases). V lost 5 bases and J lost 8, with 16 bases in between. Germline V CDR1 and CDR2: MNHEY, SVGAGI. The CDR3 loop spans 14 amino acids. The CDR3 DNA reads TGTGCCAGCAGTGAAGGGGGTACGGATTACACCATATATTTT. Protein: CASSEGGTDYTIYF.

This clone was counted many times. The V gene is TRBV5-4, the J gene TRBJ1-6; TRBD1 matches at 7 bases. Unmatched junction bases numbered 8, after V lost 5 bases and J lost 3 bases. Germline-derived CDR1 and CDR2 are SGHNT and YYREEE (reference sequence). This CDR3 spans 16 amino acids. The CDR3 region is CASSSVAGGYNSPLHF. The CDR3 DNA sequence: TGTGCCAGCAGTTCGGTGGCAGGGGGCTATAATTCACCCCTCCACTTT. The full variable domain, rest sourced from reference TRBV5-4 and TRBJ1-6, is ETGVTQSPTHLIKTRGQQVTLRCSSQSGHNTVSWYQQALGQGPQFIFQYYREEENGRGNFPPRFSGLQFPNYSSELNVNALELDDSALYLCASSSVAGGYNSPLHFGNGTRLTVT.

V gene TRBV15 combines with J gene TRBJ2-7; no definite D call. This CDR3 comprises 13 residues. V was pared by 5 bases and J by 6 bases, with 14 bases between. Germline assignment: CDR1 LNHNV and CDR2 YYDKDF (reference sequence). In DNA, the CDR3 is TGTGCCACCAGCTTTCTTTCGTCACTCGAGCAGTACTTC. Amino acid sequence: CATSFLSSLEQYF.

The rearrangement links TRBV6-1 to TRBJ2-7; 11 bases line up with TRBD2. The germline CDR1 and CDR2 sequences are MNHNS and SASEGT. The CDR3 extends over 14 amino acids. The J segment lost 5 bases and the V segment lost 5 bases, leaving 5 bases of the junction unmatched. CDR3 sequence (DNA): TGTGCCAGCAGTCGACTAGCGGGGAAGGACGAGCAGTACTTC. Translating it yields CASSRLAGKDEQYF.

This clone was observed a few times. The rearrangement links TRBV12-5 to TRBJ1-1; 7 positions match TRBD1. CDR1 is LGHNT and CDR2 is FRNRAP in the germline V gene. V lost 0 bases and J lost 4; bases outside the gene matches: 8. This CDR3 has 16 residues. The CDR3 spells CASGLVVVQGGTEAFF. CDR3 sequence (DNA): TGTGCTAGTGGTTTGGTAGTGGTTCAGGGGGGCACTGAAGCTTTCTTT. Full variable domain (outside the CDR3, taken from reference TRBV12-5 and TRBJ1-1): DARVTQTPRHKVTEMGQEVTMRCQPILGHNTVFWYRQTMMQGLELLAYFRNRAPLDDSGMPKDRFSAEMPDATLATLKIQPSEPRDSAVYFCASGLVVVQGGTEAFFGQGTRLTVV.

DNA for the CDR3: TGTGCCAGCAGTTACGGGGCCTTAATGGTGGATACGCAGTATTTT. It translates to CASSYGALMVDTQYF. The rearrangement uses TRBV6-5 and TRBJ2-3; perhaps TRBD1 as D (5 bases). Trimming pared 2 bases from V and 6 bases from J, leaving 15 bases between. From germline, CDR1 is MNHEY and CDR2 SVGAGI. The CDR3 is 15 residues long.

The chain recombines TRBV10-3 with TRBJ2-7, with D perhaps TRBD2 (6 bases). V shed 6 bases and J shed 1 base, with 13 bases lying between them. The germline V gene encodes CDR1 ENHRY and CDR2 SYGVKD. The CDR3 covers 14 residues. The CDR3 protein is CAISPTAGSYEQYF. The CDR3 DNA follows: TGTGCCATCAGCCCCACGGCGGGGTCCTACGAGCAGTACTTC.

V is TRBV7-9 and J is TRBJ2-3; D possibly corresponds to TRBD1 (5 bases). The CDR3 length is 14 residues. Looked up from germline, CDR1 is SEHNR and CDR2 is FQNEAQ (reference sequence). Trimming left V 7 bases short and J 4 bases short, with 15 bases between. The CDR3 DNA follows: TGTGCCAGCACCCTCGGGCAGGGCGCAGATACGCAGTATTTT. Residues: CASTLGQGADTQYF.

This clone was counted a few times. The chain links TRBV7-6 to TRBJ2-1, with D unclear. V gave up 5 bases and J gave up 4 bases, with 15 bases separating them. In germline, CDR1 is SGHVS, CDR2 FNYEAQ. The CDR3 consists of 15 residues. CDR3 loop: CASSADTALYNEQFF. The CDR3 nucleotides are TGTGCCAGCAGCGCCGACACGGCCCTTTACAATGAGCAGTTCTTC.

This clone was observed many times. This chain joins TRBV5-4 and TRBJ2-7; 12 bases map to TRBD2. V trimming: 7 bases; J trimming: 4 bases; junction bases outside the gene matches: 6. Looked up from germline, CDR1 is SGHNT and CDR2 is YYREEE (reference sequence). This CDR3 is 14 amino acids long. As DNA, the CDR3 is TGTGCCAGCGGCCTAGCGGGGGGGCTGTACGAGCAGTACTTC. Translating gives CASGLAGGLYEQYF.

V and J are TRBV27 and TRBJ2-1; 7 bases are shared with TRBD1. With 2 bases clipped from V and 7 bases from J, the junction kept 8 bases outside the gene matches. Germline CDR1 is MNHEY and CDR2 is SMNVEV (reference sequence). The CDR3 covers 15 residues. DNA for the CDR3: TGTGCCAGCAGTTTAGACAGGGTAGGTGGTAATGAGCAGTTCTTC. As protein: CASSLDRVGGNEQFF.

The sample holds a few counts of this clone. CDR3 amino acids: CASSLGTGSNYGYTF. In nucleotides, the CDR3 is TGTGCCAGCAGCTTGGGGACAGGGTCTAACTATGGCTACACCTTC. The chain is built from TRBV5-6 and TRBJ1-2; 8 bases line up with TRBD1. V gave up 0 bases and J gave up 0 bases; unmatched junction bases: 1. The CDR3 length is 15 residues. The germline V gene has CDR1 SGHDT and CDR2 YYEEEE.

This rearrangement joins TRBV7-2 to TRBJ2-4, with 9 positions matching TRBD2. Trimming cost V 5 bases and J 0 bases; bases outside gene matches: 14. Germline assignment: CDR1 SGHTA and CDR2 FQGNSA. The CDR3 length is 19 residues. The CDR3 DNA reads as TGTGCCAGCAGCCCATTAACTCAGCGGGGGGCCATAGCCAAAAACATTCAGTACTTC. Its translation: CASSPLTQRGAIAKNIQYF.

The chain recombines TRBV9 with TRBJ1-2; D is ambiguous. CDR3 length: 13 amino acids. Trimming stripped 0 bases from V and 5 bases from J, with 8 bases between. Germline assignment: CDR1 SGDLS and CDR2 YYNGEE. Here the CDR3 reads CASSVVSGYGYTF. The DNA of the CDR3 is TGTGCCAGCAGCGTAGTTTCCGGGTATGGCTACACCTTC.

The chain links TRBV10-1 to TRBJ2-7; tentatively, D is TRBD1 (6 bases). The V end lost 9 bases, the J end lost 3 bases, and 12 bases lay between the germline ends. The CDR3 length is 12 residues. Germline CDR1 is WNHNN and CDR2 is SYGVQD (reference sequence). The CDR3 DNA sequence: TGCGCCAGAAACGGACAGAGCTACGAGCAGTACTTC. This gives the protein CARNGQSYEQYF.

In its sample, this clone was seen a few times. Other DNA sequences in the sample encode the same CDR3. This chain uses TRBV5-6 with TRBJ2-1, with D unresolved. Trimming took 0 bases from V and 5 from J, leaving 3 bases between them. Germline loops: CDR1 SGHDT, CDR2 YYEEEE. CDR3 length equals 12 residues. The CDR3 coding sequence is TGTGCCAGCAGCTTGGGAGACAATGAGCAGTTCTTC. Amino acid sequence: CASSLGDNEQFF. Full variable domain (rest looked up from reference TRBV5-6 and TRBJ2-1): DAGVTQSPTHLIKTRGQQVTLRCSPKSGHDTVSWYQQALGQGPQFIFQYYEEEERQRGNFPDRFSGHQFPNYSSELNVNALLLGDSALYLCASSLGDNEQFFGPGTRLTVL.

This rearrangement joins TRBV27 to TRBJ2-1, with TRBD1 identical over 7 bases. Germline assignment: CDR1 MNHEY and CDR2 SMNVEV (reference sequence). V was pared by 5 bases and J by 2 bases, with 18 bases of the junction left unmatched. The CDR3 is made up of 19 amino acids. The CDR3 DNA follows: TGTGCCAGCAGTCCCGGGACAGTGGGGGCCGAGAGGACCTACAATGAGCAGTTCTTC. Translated: CASSPGTVGAERTYNEQFF.

The rearrangement uses TRBV28 and TRBJ1-2, with D possibly being TRBD1 (5 bases). CDR1 is MDHEN, CDR2 SYDVKM, per germline. V was trimmed by 5 bases and J by 1 base, leaving 14 bases between them. The CDR3 is made up of 15 amino acids. This CDR3 reads CASSITPDSNYGYTF. CDR3 in DNA: TGTGCCAGCAGTATTACCCCTGACAGTAACTATGGCTACACCTTC.